Below are 5 T cell receptor beta chains sequenced from a single sample in a study of OX40 agonist ivuxolimab in advanced cancers. Using immunoSEQ multiplex PCR, the repertoire was profiled, and TCRdb retains in-frame clones only, with some absent. This table has about 73,000 clones, just under 90% appearing once. The source was CD4+ or CD8+ T cells sorted from blood, collected in a trial of the OX40 agonist ivuxolimab. The source is an adult with an advanced solid tumor such as melanoma, head and neck, liver or kidney cancer.

The count of this clone is one. V usage is TRBV19 and J usage is TRBJ2-1; D might be TRBD2 (5 bases). The germline V gene encodes CDR1 LNHDA and CDR2 SQIVND (reference sequence). The length of the CDR3 is 15 residues. V was trimmed by 1 base and J by 5 bases, leaving 12 bases between them. The CDR3 region is CASSIGGAEHNEQFF. In nucleotides, the CDR3 is TGTGCCAGTAGTATAGGGGGAGCGGAGCACAATGAGCAGTTCTTC.

This rearrangement joins TRBV5-4 to TRBJ2-7, with D maybe TRBD2 (5 bases). With 0 bases removed from V and 6 bases from J, the gap between germline ends came to 7 bases. The CDR3 length is 12 residues. In germline, CDR1 is SGHNT, CDR2 YYREEE (reference sequence). CDR3 in DNA: TGTGCCAGCAGCTTGGTGGCGGGCGAGCAGTACTTC. Protein product: CASSLVAGEQYF.

This clone was detected only once. This rearrangement joins TRBV30 to TRBJ2-1, with 7 nucleotides matching TRBD1. After removal of 3 bases from V and 3 bases from J, the junction contained 8 bases not matched to a gene. Per germline, CDR1 GTSNPN and CDR2 SVGIG (reference sequence). The CDR3 has 15 residues. CDR3 sequence: CAWSDPGTVYNEQFF. CDR3 sequence (DNA): TGTGCCTGGAGCGACCCCGGGACAGTCTACAATGAGCAGTTCTTC.

V gene TRBV7-9 combines with J gene TRBJ1-2; TRBD1 matches at 9 bases. CDR3 length: 17 amino acids. Trimming cost V 5 bases and J 5 bases; bases outside gene matches: 15. The germline V gene encodes CDR1 SEHNR and CDR2 FQNEAQ (reference sequence). CDR3 loop: CASSPEPLQGAGYGYTF. DNA of the CDR3: TGTGCCAGCAGCCCCGAACCCCTACAGGGGGCGGGTTATGGCTACACCTTC. Supplemented by reference TRBV7-9 and TRBJ1-2, the full variable domain reads DTGVSQNPRHKITKRGQNVTFRCDPISEHNRLYWYRQTLGQGPEFLTYFQNEAQLEKSRLLSDRFSAERPKGSFSTLEIQRTEQGDSAMYLCASSPEPLQGAGYGYTFGSGTRLTVV.

The chain combines TRBV30 with TRBJ2-1; TRBD2 aligns across 9 bases. Germline V gene lookup returns CDR1 GTSNPN and CDR2 SVGIG (reference sequence). V trimming: 0 bases; J trimming: 7 bases; junction bases outside the gene matches: 7. This CDR3 has 15 amino acids. CDR3 amino acids: CAWSVTGGGGNEQFF. CDR3 nucleotide sequence: TGTGCCTGGAGTGTAACTGGCGGGGGGGGTAATGAGCAGTTCTTC.